This passage covers 9 T cell receptor beta chains from one sample sequenced in a study of shared clonotypes between healthy human individuals. Selected positively for CCR7 and CD45RO-negative, naive CD8 cells excluded terminally differentiated effector memory CD45RA+ cells. Sequencing was performed with immunoSEQ multiplex PCR; in TCRdb, only in-frame clones are kept and a portion is missing. The sample includes around 2.1 million clones, 85% to 95% of them seen just once. Material for sequencing was naive CD8+ T cells from PBMCs. These receptor sequences come from a man between 18 and 29 years old in good health. Some clones in this sample may be carry-over from other donors' samples.

The chain carries TRBV27 and TRBJ2-7, with 11 bases matching TRBD2. The trim removed 5 bases at V and 1 base at J, leaving 7 bases unmatched. CDR1 and CDR2 from the germline V gene are MNHEY and SMNVEV (reference sequence). This CDR3 is 16 amino acids long. CDR3 coding DNA: TGTGCCAGCAGTATCGTAGCGGGAGGGGAGTCCTACGAGCAGTACTTC. It is translated as CASSIVAGGESYEQYF.

The chain employs TRBV27 and TRBJ2-2; 12 bases line up with TRBD1. With V trimmed by 5 bases and J by 7 bases, 11 bases remained unmatched. Germline V gene sequence: CDR1 MNHEY, CDR2 SMNVEV (reference sequence). This CDR3 is built from 17 residues. The CDR3 sequence is CASSPTRDRGRYGELFF. The CDR3 DNA sequence: TGTGCCAGCAGTCCCACGCGGGACAGGGGGCGCTACGGGGAGCTGTTTTTT.

This clone has just one count. The genes are TRBV4-2 and TRBJ1-2; D not resolved. The CDR3 is 14 residues long. Trimming shortened V by 5 bases and J by 5 bases, and 15 bases separated the two germline ends. CDR1 is LGHNA, CDR2 YNFKEQ, per germline. CDR3 DNA sequence: TGTGCCAGCAGCACCAACGGGGTGAAATATGGCTACACCTTC. Its translation is CASSTNGVKYGYTF.

This clone was observed a single time. This CDR3 is also generated by other DNA sequences in the sample. This chain links TRBV7-2 with TRBJ1-2; D unclear. The CDR3 is 12 amino acids. Germline values: CDR1 SGHTA, CDR2 FQGNSA. Between the trimmed V and J ends, which lost 1 base and 2 bases, there was a span of 2 bases. The CDR3 DNA reads as TGTGCCAGCAGCTTAGGAAACTATGGCTACACCTTC. This codes for CASSLGNYGYTF.

The V gene is TRBV9, the J gene TRBJ1-1, with D possibly TRBD1 on 5 matching bases. The CDR3 extends over 14 amino acids. The germline V and J ends were trimmed by 4 bases and 3 bases, with 13 bases remaining between them. Germline values: CDR1 SGDLS, CDR2 YYNGEE. The chain's CDR3 is CASSLAGEYTEAFF. In DNA form, the CDR3 reads TGTGCCAGCAGCTTAGCGGGGGAATACACTGAAGCTTTCTTT.

The chain couples TRBV28 to TRBJ2-5; 9 bases are a match to TRBD2. V dropped 4 bases and J dropped 5; count of bases not matched to a gene: 11. The V gene's germline CDR1 is MDHEN and CDR2 SYDVKM. CDR3 length: 16 residues. The CDR3 bases are TGTGCCAGCAGTTACATAGCGGGAGTCAATAAGGAGACCCAGTACTTC. Protein: CASSYIAGVNKETQYF.

The rearrangement uses TRBV5-5 and TRBJ1-2, with D unclear. With 0 bases removed from V and 0 bases from J, the gap between germline ends came to 9 bases. The CDR3 is 15 amino acids. Looked up from germline, CDR1 is SGHKS and CDR2 is YYEKEE (reference sequence). Here the CDR3 reads CASSLERAPNYGYTF. The CDR3 region has the DNA TGTGCCAGCAGCTTGGAACGGGCACCTAACTATGGCTACACCTTC.

This chain links TRBV28 with TRBJ2-2, with D tentatively TRBD1 or TRBD2 (5 bases each). The germline CDR1 and CDR2 sequences are MDHEN and SYDVKM. CDR3 length: 17 residues. The V gene lost 6 bases and the J gene lost 3 bases, with 20 bases spanning the gap. In nucleotides, the CDR3 is TGTGCCAGCAGCCCCGCCAGGGCGAGGGATTACACCGGGGAGCTGTTTTTT. Translating gives CASSPARARDYTGELFF. The full variable domain, in which reference TRBV28 and TRBJ2-2 provide the parts outside the CDR3, is DVKVTQSSRYLVKRTGEKVFLECVQDMDHENMFWYRQDPGLGLRLIYFSYDVKMKEKGDIPEGYSVSREKKERFSLILESASTNQTSMYLCASSPARARDYTGELFFGEGSRLTVL.

This chain joins TRBV2 and TRBJ2-7; D is possibly TRBD1 or TRBD2 (5 bases each). Germline CDR1 reads SNHLY; CDR2 reads FYNNEI. The CDR3 is 14 residues long. Trimming left V 7 bases short and J 3 bases short, with 16 bases between. In DNA, the CDR3 is TGTGCCAGCACCGCCAGCGAGGGGCACTACGAGCAGTACTTC. Residues: CASTASEGHYEQYF.